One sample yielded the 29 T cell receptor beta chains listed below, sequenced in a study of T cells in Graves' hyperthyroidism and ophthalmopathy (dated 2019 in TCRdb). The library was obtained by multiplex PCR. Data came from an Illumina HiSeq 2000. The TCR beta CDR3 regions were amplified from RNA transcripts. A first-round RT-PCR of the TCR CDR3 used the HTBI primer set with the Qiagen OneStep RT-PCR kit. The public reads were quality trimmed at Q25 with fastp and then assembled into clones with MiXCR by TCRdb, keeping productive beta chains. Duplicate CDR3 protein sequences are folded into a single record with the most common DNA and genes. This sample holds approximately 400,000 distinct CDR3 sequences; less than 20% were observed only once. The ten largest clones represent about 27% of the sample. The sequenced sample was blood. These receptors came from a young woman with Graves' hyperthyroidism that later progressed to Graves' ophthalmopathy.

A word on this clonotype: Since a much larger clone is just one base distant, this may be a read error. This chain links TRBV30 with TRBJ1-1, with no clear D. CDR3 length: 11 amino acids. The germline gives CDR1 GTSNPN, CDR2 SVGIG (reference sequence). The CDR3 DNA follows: TGTGCCTGGAACCTGAACGCTGAAGCTTTCTTT. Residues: CAWNLNAEAFF.

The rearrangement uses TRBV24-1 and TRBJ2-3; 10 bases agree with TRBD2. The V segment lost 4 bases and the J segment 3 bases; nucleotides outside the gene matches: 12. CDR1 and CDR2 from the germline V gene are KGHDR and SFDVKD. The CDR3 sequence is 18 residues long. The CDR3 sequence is CATSDFSGRARLTDTQYF. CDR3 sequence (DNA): TGTGCCACCAGTGACTTCAGCGGGAGGGCCAGATTGACAGATACGCAGTATTTT.

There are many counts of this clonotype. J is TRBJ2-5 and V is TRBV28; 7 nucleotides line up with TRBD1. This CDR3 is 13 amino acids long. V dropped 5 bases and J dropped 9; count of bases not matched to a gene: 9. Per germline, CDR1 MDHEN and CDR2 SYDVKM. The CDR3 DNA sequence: TGTGCCAGCAGTAGCGGACAGGTTGGGGCCCAGTACTTC. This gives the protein CASSSGQVGAQYF.

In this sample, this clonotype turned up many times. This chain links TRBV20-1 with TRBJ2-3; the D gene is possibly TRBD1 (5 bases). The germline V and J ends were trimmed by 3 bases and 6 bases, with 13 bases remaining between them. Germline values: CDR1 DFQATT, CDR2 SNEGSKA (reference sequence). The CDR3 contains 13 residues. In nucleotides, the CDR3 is TGCAGTGCTAGTCCAGGGCCGGCCGATACGCAGTATTTT. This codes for CSASPGPADTQYF.

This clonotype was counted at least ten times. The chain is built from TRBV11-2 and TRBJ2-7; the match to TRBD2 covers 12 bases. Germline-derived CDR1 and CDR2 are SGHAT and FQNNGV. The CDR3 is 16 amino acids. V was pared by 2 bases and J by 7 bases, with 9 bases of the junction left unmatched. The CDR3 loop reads CASSLSLAGGPGEQYF. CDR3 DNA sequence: TGTGCCAGCAGCTTAAGCCTAGCGGGAGGGCCGGGGGAGCAGTACTTC.

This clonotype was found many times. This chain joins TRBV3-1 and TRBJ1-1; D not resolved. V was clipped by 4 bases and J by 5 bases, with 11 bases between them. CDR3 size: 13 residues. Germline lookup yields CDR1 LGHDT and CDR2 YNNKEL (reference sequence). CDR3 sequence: CASSPSGVTEAFF. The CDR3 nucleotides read TGTGCCAGCAGCCCCTCCGGGGTGACTGAAGCTTTCTTT.

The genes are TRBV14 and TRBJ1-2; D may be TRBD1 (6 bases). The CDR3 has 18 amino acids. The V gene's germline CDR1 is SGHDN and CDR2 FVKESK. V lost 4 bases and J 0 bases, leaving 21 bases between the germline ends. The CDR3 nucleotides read TGTGCCAGCAGCCCAAGGGGGACGGCCCCGTTAGCTAACTATGGCTACACCTTC. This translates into CASSPRGTAPLANYGYTF.

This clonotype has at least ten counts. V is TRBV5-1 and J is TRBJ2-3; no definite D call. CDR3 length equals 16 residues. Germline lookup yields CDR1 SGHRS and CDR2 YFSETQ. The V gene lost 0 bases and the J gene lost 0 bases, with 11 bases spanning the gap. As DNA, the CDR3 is TGCGCCAGCAGCTTGGCAGACGGACCTAGCACAGATACGCAGTATTTT. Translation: CASSLADGPSTDTQYF.

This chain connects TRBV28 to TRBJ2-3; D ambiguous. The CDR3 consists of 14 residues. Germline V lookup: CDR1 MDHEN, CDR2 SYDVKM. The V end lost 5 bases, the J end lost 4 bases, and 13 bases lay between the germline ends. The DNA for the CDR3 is TGTGCCAGCAGTAAAGGTCGAGTCGCAGATACGCAGTATTTT. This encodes CASSKGRVADTQYF.

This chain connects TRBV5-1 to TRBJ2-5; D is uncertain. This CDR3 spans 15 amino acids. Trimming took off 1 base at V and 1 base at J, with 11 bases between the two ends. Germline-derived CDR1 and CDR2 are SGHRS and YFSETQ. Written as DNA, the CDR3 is TGCGCCAGCAGCTTGCTGTGGGCGACCCAAGAGACCCAGTACTTC. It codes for CASSLLWATQETQYF.

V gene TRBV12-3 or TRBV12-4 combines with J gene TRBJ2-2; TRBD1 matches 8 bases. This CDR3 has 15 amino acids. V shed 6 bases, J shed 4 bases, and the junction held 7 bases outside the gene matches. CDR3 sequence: CASRYGTGATGELFF. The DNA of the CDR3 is TGTGCCAGCAGATACGGGACAGGCGCCACCGGGGAGCTGTTTTTT.

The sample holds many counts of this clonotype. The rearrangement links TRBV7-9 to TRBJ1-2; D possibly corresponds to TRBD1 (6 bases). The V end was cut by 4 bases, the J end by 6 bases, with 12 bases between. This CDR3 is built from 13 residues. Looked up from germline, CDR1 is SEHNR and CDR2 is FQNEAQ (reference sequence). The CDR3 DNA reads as TGTGCCAGCAGCTCCAATAACAGGGATGGCTACACCTTC. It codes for CASSSNNRDGYTF.

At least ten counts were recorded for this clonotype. The DNA for the CDR3 is TGCGCCAGCAGCCAAGATCGAATTTTCGGACAGGGAAGGACTGAAGCTTTCTTT. Its protein is CASSQDRIFGQGRTEAFF. V is TRBV4-1 and J is TRBJ1-1, with 8 bases aligning to TRBD1. Germline V gene lookup returns CDR1 MGHRA and CDR2 YSYEKL. The length of the CDR3 is 18 residues. V shed 0 bases and J 5 bases; nucleotides not matched to a gene: 14.

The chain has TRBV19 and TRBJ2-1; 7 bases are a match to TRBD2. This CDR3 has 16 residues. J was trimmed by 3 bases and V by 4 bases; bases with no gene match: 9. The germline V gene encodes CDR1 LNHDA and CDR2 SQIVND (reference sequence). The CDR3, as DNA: TGTGCCAGTAGTAATGGCGGCGGGAGACGCTACAATGAGCAGTTCTTC. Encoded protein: CASSNGGGRRYNEQFF.

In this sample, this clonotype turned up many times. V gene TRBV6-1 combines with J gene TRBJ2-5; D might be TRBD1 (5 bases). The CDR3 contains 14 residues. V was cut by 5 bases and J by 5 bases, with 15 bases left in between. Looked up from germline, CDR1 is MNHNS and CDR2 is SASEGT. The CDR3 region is CASSLGHARETQYF. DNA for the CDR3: TGTGCCAGCAGTCTTGGACACGCCCGGGAGACCCAGTACTTC.

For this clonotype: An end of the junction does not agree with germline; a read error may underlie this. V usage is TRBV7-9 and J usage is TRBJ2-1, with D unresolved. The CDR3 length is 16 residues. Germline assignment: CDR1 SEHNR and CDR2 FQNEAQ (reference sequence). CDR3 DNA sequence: TGTGCCAGCAGCTTAGCTTCTTCGGGCAGCTACAATGACCAGTTCTTC. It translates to CASSLASSGSYNDQFF.

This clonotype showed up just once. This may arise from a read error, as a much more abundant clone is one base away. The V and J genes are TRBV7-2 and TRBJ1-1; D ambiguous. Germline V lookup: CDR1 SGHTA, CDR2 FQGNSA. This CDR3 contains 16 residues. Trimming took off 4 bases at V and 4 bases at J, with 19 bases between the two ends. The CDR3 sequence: CASSSSGRTLSTEAFF. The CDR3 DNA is TGTGCCAGCAGCTCGAGTGGCAGAACCTTGAGCACTGAAGCTTTCTTT.

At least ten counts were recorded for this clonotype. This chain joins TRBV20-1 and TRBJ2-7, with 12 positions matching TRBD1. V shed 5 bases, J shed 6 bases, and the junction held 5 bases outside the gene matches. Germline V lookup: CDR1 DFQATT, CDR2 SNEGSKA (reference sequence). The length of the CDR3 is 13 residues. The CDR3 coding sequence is TGCAGTGCTCCCGGGACAGGGGGCTTCGAGCAGTACTTC. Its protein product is CSAPGTGGFEQYF.

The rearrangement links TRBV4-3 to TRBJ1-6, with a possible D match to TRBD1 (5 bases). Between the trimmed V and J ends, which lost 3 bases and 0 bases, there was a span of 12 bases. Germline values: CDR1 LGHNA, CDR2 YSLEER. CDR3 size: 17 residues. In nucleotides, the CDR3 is TGCGCCAGCAGCCAGGGGGACTCTGCCTCCTATAATTCACCCCTCCACTTT. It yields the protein CASSQGDSASYNSPLHF.

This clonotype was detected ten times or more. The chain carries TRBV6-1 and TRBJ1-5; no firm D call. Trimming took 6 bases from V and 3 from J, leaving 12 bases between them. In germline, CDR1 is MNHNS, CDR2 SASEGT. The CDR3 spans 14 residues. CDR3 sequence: CASSGSGYNQPQHF. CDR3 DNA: TGTGCCAGCAGCGGGTCGGGTTACAATCAGCCCCAGCATTTT.

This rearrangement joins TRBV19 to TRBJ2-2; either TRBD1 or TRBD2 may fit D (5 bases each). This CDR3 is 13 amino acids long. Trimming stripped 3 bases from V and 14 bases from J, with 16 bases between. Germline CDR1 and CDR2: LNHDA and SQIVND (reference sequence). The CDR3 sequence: CASSIGTGSHLFF. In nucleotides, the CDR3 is TGTGCCAGTAGTATCGGGACGGGGAGTCACCTGTTTTTT.

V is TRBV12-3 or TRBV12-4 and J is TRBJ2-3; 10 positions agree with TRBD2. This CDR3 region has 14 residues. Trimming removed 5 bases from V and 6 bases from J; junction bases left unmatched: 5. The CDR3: CASSQLAGIDTQYF. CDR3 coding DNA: TGTGCCAGCAGTCAACTAGCGGGAATCGATACGCAGTATTTT.

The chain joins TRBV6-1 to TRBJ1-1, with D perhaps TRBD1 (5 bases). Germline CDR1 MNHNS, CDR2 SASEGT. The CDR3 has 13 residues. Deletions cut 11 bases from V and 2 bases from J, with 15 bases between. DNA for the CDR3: TGTGCCTCCCGGAGCGGGGCCAACACTGAAGCTTTCTTT. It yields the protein CASRSGANTEAFF.

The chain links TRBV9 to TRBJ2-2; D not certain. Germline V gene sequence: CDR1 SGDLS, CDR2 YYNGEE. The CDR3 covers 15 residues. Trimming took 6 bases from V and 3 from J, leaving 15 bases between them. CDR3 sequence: CASNVQELDTGELFF. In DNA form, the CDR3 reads TGTGCCAGCAACGTTCAGGAGCTTGACACCGGGGAGCTGTTTTTT. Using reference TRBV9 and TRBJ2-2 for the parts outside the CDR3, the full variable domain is DSGVTQTPKHLITATGQRVTLRCSPRSGDLSVYWYQQSLDQGLQFLIQYYNGEERAKGNILERFSAQQFPDLHSELNLSSLELGDSALYFCASNVQELDTGELFFGEGSRLTVL.

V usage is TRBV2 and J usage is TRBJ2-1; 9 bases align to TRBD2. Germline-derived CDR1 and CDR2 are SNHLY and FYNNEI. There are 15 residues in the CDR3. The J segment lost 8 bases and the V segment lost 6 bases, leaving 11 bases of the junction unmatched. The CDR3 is CASRPSGVNGYEQFF. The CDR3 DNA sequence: TGTGCCAGCAGGCCTAGCGGGGTTAACGGGTATGAGCAGTTCTTC. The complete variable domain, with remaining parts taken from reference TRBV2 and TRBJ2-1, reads EPEVTQTPSHQVTQMGQEVILRCVPISNHLYFYWYRQILGQKVEFLVSFYNNEISEKSEIFDDQFSVERPDGSNFTLKIRSTKLEDSAMYFCASRPSGVNGYEQFFGPGTRLTVL.

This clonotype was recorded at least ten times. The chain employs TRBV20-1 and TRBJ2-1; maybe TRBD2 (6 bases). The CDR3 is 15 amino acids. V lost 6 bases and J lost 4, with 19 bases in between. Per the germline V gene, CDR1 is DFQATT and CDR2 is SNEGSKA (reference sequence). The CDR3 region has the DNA TGCAGTGCCAGACCGACTAGAAGATTATACAATGAGCAGTTCTTC. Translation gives CSARPTRRLYNEQFF.

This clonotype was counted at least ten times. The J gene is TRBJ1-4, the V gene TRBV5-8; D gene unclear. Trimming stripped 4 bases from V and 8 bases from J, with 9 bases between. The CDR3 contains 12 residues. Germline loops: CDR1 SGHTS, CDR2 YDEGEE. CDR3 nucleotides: TGTGCCAGCAGCCTGGACGGAGAAAAACTGTTTTTT. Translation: CASSLDGEKLFF.

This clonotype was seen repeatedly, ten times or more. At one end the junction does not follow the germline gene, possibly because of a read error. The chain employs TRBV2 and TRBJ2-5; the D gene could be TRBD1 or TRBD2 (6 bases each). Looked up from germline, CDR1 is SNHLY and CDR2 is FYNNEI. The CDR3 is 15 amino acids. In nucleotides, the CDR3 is TGTGCCAGCAGCGAAGGGGGACTGTACCAAGAGACCCAGTACTTC. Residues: CASSEGGLYQETQYF.

The CDR3: CASSRARDEKLFF. The CDR3 DNA follows: TGTGCCAGCAGTCGGGCTAGAGATGAAAAACTGTTTTTT. J is TRBJ1-4 and V is TRBV6-1; no clear D gene. Germline assignment: CDR1 MNHNS and CDR2 SASEGT. CDR3 length: 13 amino acids. The V and J ends lost 5 bases and 6 bases respectively, with 10 bases between them.